These 25 T cell receptor beta chains were all obtained from the same sample, sequenced in a study of OX40 agonist ivuxolimab in advanced cancers. TCRdb's copy holds only in-frame clones and misses some; the assay was immunoSEQ multiplex PCR. The table records about 66,000 clones, 80% to 85% of them present only once. The sample was CD4+ or CD8+ T cells sorted from blood, taken in a trial of the OX40 agonist ivuxolimab. The receptors derive from an adult with an advanced solid tumor such as melanoma, head and neck, liver or kidney cancer.

The chain is built from TRBV7-8 and TRBJ1-4, with TRBD1 matching 12 bases. J gave up 5 bases and V 2 bases, and 3 bases lay outside the gene matches. The germline gives CDR1 SGHVS, CDR2 FQNEAQ. This CDR3 contains 16 residues. The CDR3 bases are TGTGCCAGCAGCTTACACGGGACAGGGGGCAATGAAAAACTGTTTTTT. Translated, it gives CASSLHGTGGNEKLFF.

The J gene is TRBJ2-7, the V gene TRBV11-1, with TRBD1 matching 7 bases. The germline gives CDR1 SGHAT, CDR2 FQDESV (reference sequence). V lost 5 bases and J lost 6; bases outside the gene matches: 7. This CDR3 has 13 residues. In DNA form, the CDR3 reads TGTGCCAGCAGCACGACAGGGAAGGGCGAGCAGTACTTC. It encodes CASSTTGKGEQYF.

The V and J genes are TRBV11-2 and TRBJ2-7, with 8 bases matching TRBD2. The ends lost 0 bases at V and 4 bases at J; junction bases unmatched: 5. The germline V gene encodes CDR1 SGHAT and CDR2 FQNNGV. This CDR3 comprises 15 residues. CDR3 sequence: CASSLELAAPYEQYF. For the CDR3, the DNA is TGTGCCAGCAGCTTAGAACTAGCGGCTCCATACGAGCAGTACTTC.

The rearrangement links TRBV5-1 to TRBJ2-3; D might be TRBD1 (6 bases). V lost 4 bases and J 3 bases, leaving 15 bases between the germline ends. CDR1 and CDR2 from the germline V gene are SGHRS and YFSETQ. The CDR3 has 15 residues. The chain's CDR3 is CASSKEDSVTDTQYF. As DNA, the CDR3 is TGCGCCAGCAGCAAAGAGGACAGTGTTACAGATACGCAGTATTTT.

This clone has just a few counts. The V call is TRBV21-1, the J call TRBJ2-7. TRBV21-1 is given as a pseudogene. CDR3 length: 15 residues. The CDR3: CASSKDEGPTYEQYF. CDR3 bases: TGTGCCAGCAGCAAAGATGAGGGACCCACCTACGAGCAGTACTTC.

The chain has TRBV11-2 and TRBJ2-1; TRBD1 is a possible D gene (6 bases). The CDR3 sequence is 13 residues long. Trimming took 1 base from V and 7 from J, leaving 8 bases between them. The germline V gene encodes CDR1 SGHAT and CDR2 FQNNGV. DNA of the CDR3: TGTGCCAGCAGCTTAGTGGGACAAAATGAGCAGTTCTTC. This sequence encodes CASSLVGQNEQFF.

The chain has TRBV6-6 and TRBJ1-1; a possible D gene is TRBD1 (5 bases). CDR1 MNHNY and CDR2 SVGAGI come from the germline V gene (reference sequence). Trimming left V 2 bases short and J 1 base short, with 14 bases between. This CDR3 comprises 16 residues. CDR3 nucleotides: TGTGCCAGCAGTTACGACGTGGGGGGGACGAACACTGAAGCTTTCTTT. Translation gives CASSYDVGGTNTEAFF.

This clone was seen more than once but under ten times. The CDR3 nucleotides are TGTGCCAGCAGCTTAGAGCGCAGTATAGCCAAAAACATTCAGTACTTC. Its translation: CASSLERSIAKNIQYF. This chain links TRBV7-9 with TRBJ2-4; D unresolved. V was cut by 1 base and J by 0 bases, with 10 bases left in between. Germline CDR1 and CDR2: SEHNR and FQNEAQ (reference sequence). The CDR3 sequence is 16 residues long.

This clone was recorded a few times. V gene TRBV11-2 combines with J gene TRBJ1-2; TRBD1 is a possible D gene (6 bases). Germline values: CDR1 SGHAT, CDR2 FQNNGV. The CDR3 has 15 amino acids. Trimming cost V 2 bases and J 2 bases, with 12 bases left between them. CDR3 residues: CASSLSPDSNYGYTF. CDR3 DNA: TGTGCCAGCAGCTTATCCCCGGACAGCAACTATGGCTACACCTTC. Looking up the rest from reference TRBV11-2 and TRBJ1-2 gives the full variable domain: EAGVAQSPRYKIIEKRQSVAFWCNPISGHATLYWYQQILGQGPKLLIQFQNNGVVDDSQLPKDRFSAERLKGVDSTLKIQPAKLEDSAVYLCASSLSPDSNYGYTFGSGTRLTVV.

The chain joins TRBV6-1 to TRBJ2-2, with D unresolved. In germline, CDR1 is MNHNS, CDR2 SASEGT. This CDR3 has 15 amino acids. V lost 3 bases, J lost 6 bases, and 14 bases lay in between. CDR3 DNA: TGTGCCAGCAGTGACCAGCCCGCCGAACCCGGGGAGCTGTTTTTT. Protein: CASSDQPAEPGELFF.

The chain is built from TRBV6-5 and TRBJ1-2; tentative D call: TRBD1 (6 bases). The germline CDR1 and CDR2 sequences are MNHEY and SVGAGI. Between the trimmed V and J ends, which lost 7 bases and 4 bases, there was a span of 16 bases. The CDR3 consists of 14 residues. The CDR3: CASTNPDRIYGYTF. CDR3 DNA: TGTGCCAGCACCAACCCCGACAGGATCTATGGCTACACCTTC.

The V and J genes are TRBV6-1 and TRBJ2-5; no reliable D call. Germline V gives CDR1 MNHNS, CDR2 SASEGT. Trimming took 8 bases from V and 0 from J, leaving 13 bases between them. The CDR3 loop spans 14 amino acids. The CDR3 is CASGPSGYQETQYF. The CDR3 region has the DNA TGTGCCAGCGGGCCGTCCGGGTACCAAGAGACCCAGTACTTC.

This clone was detected a few times. One end of the junction varies from germline; a read error may be responsible. J is TRBJ1-2 and V is TRBV19; TRBD1 matches 9 bases. Germline V CDR1 and CDR2: LNHDA, SQIVND (reference sequence). CDR3 length: 13 amino acids. CDR3 sequence (DNA): TGTGCCAGTAGCACGACCGGGACAGGGCTCTGGGCCTTC. Protein product: CASSTTGTGLWAF.

As concerns this clone: The CDR3 ends on some other residue instead of the conserved phenylalanine or tryptophan, so this is likely a read error. The DNA is left out, because the CDR3 cannot be placed on it with certainty; the CDR3 is given as TCRdb lists it. The gene calls are TRBV21-1 and TRBJ2-7; TRBD1 was called by the table and not checked on the DNA. TRBV21-1 is given as a pseudogene. Termini included, the CDR3 measures 11 amino acids. CDR3 amino acids: CASSKGDREGI.

For this clone: One end of the junction varies from germline; a read error may be responsible. V usage is TRBV5-8 and J usage is TRBJ2-7; 7 bases are a match to TRBD1. Germline V lookup: CDR1 SGHTS, CDR2 YDEGEE. There are 16 residues in the CDR3. The CDR3 DNA reads as TGTGCCAGCAGCTTGAGTTTTGGGACAGCCTCCCACGAGCAGTACTTC. Residues: CASSLSFGTASHEQYF.

The V call is TRBV5-1, the J call TRBJ1-1; D unresolved. CDR3 length: 13 residues. Germline CDR1 SGHRS, CDR2 YFSETQ. Between the trimmed V and J ends, which lost 0 bases and 3 bases, there was a span of 6 bases. The CDR3 protein is CASSLEWDTEAFF. The CDR3 nucleotides are TGCGCCAGCAGCTTGGAGTGGGACACTGAAGCTTTCTTT.

The chain joins TRBV29-1 to TRBJ2-3; 11 bases fit TRBD2. This CDR3 is built from 13 residues. J was trimmed by 3 bases and V by 7 bases; bases with no gene match: 3. CDR1 and CDR2 from the germline V gene are SQVTM and ANQGSEA. CDR3 DNA sequence: TGCAGCGCGGGACTAGCGGCGACAGATACGCAGTATTTT. Translated: CSAGLAATDTQYF.

A single count supports this clone. The rearrangement links TRBV5-4 to TRBJ2-5; 9 positions match TRBD2. The J segment lost 3 bases and the V segment lost 0 bases, leaving 3 bases of the junction unmatched. The germline CDR1 and CDR2 sequences are SGHNT and YYREEE (reference sequence). The CDR3 has 15 residues. The CDR3 loop is CASSLGGLAEETQYF. Here the CDR3 DNA reads TGTGCCAGCAGCTTGGGGGGACTAGCAGAAGAGACCCAGTACTTC.

This clone turned up a few times. This chain links TRBV28 with TRBJ2-2, with TRBD1 as a possible D gene (5 bases). This CDR3 is built from 13 residues. Trimming cost V 7 bases and J 0 bases, with 6 bases left between them. The germline CDR1 and CDR2 sequences are MDHEN and SYDVKM. CDR3 sequence: CASNRPNTGELFF. The CDR3 nucleotides read TGTGCCAGCAACAGGCCGAACACCGGGGAGCTGTTTTTT.

The chain carries TRBV19 and TRBJ1-1, with D maybe TRBD1 (6 bases). From germline, CDR1 is LNHDA and CDR2 SQIVND (reference sequence). This CDR3 contains 15 residues. The V and J ends lost 2 bases and 5 bases respectively, with 15 bases between them. In DNA, the CDR3 is TGTGCCAGTAGTATAATAGAGGGGGGGGGAACTGAAGCTTTCTTT. Amino acid sequence: CASSIIEGGGTEAFF.

The V call is TRBV4-3, the J call TRBJ2-1; 9 nucleotides agree with TRBD1. Germline V gene data show CDR1 as LGHNA and CDR2 as YSLEER. The length of the CDR3 is 20 residues. V gave up 0 bases and J gave up 2 bases; unmatched junction bases: 14. As DNA, the CDR3 is TGCGCCAGCAGCCAAGATCTCTCCGCGGGACAGGGATGGCCCTACAATGAGCAGTTCTTC. It yields the protein CASSQDLSAGQGWPYNEQFF.

The V and J genes are TRBV5-1 and TRBJ2-7; 8 nucleotides line up with TRBD1. V lost 0 bases to trimming and J lost 2 bases; unmatched junction nucleotides: 13. Germline V lookup: CDR1 SGHRS, CDR2 YFSETQ. The CDR3 loop spans 18 amino acids. CDR3 in amino acids: CASSLEPAGGVIPYEQYF. Written as DNA, the CDR3 is TGCGCCAGCAGCTTGGAGCCGGCAGGGGGCGTGATCCCCTACGAGCAGTACTTC.

The DNA of the CDR3 is TGTGCCAGCTCACCAGATGACCTTGTCGGTGGCTACACCTTC. This gives the protein CASSPDDLVGGYTF. The V gene is TRBV18, the J gene TRBJ1-2; D not certain. This CDR3 spans 14 amino acids. Looked up from germline, CDR1 is KGHSH and CDR2 is LQKENI. V lost 2 bases, J lost 7 bases, and 14 bases lay in between. The full variable domain, rest sourced from reference TRBV18 and TRBJ1-2, is NAGVMQNPRHLVRRRGQEARLRCSPMKGHSHVYWYRQLPEEGLKFMVYLQKENIIDESGMPKERFSAEFPKEGPSILRIQQVVRGDSAAYFCASSPDDLVGGYTFGSGTRLTVV.

The CDR3 DNA reads as TGTGCCAGCAGCCCGACAGGGAAGATAGGCTACACCTTC. It translates to CASSPTGKIGYTF. The V call is TRBV5-4, the J call TRBJ1-2; 7 nucleotides agree with TRBD1. Germline CDR1 and CDR2: SGHNT and YYREEE (reference sequence). The CDR3 is made up of 13 amino acids. The J segment lost 8 bases and the V segment lost 4 bases, leaving 8 bases of the junction unmatched.

This chain joins TRBV4-2 and TRBJ2-3; TRBD2 matches 13 bases. The V gene's germline CDR1 is LGHNA and CDR2 YNFKEQ. CDR3 size: 16 residues. After removal of 5 bases from V and 2 bases from J, the junction contained 4 bases not matched to a gene. The CDR3 here is CASSFGTSGATDTQYF. CDR3 sequence (DNA): TGTGCCAGCAGCTTCGGGACTAGCGGGGCCACAGATACGCAGTATTTT.